This is a list of T cell receptor beta chains from one sample in a study of control samples from healthy donors and cancer patients. Assay used: immunoSEQ multiplex PCR; TCRdb lists only in-frame clones, some missing. This sample has about 85,000 clones, with about 88% found just once. The sequencing input was blood. The receptors shown here come from a woman in her fifties or sixties in good health. CDR3s include the opening cysteine and the closing phenylalanine or tryptophan. A D gene is named only where the DNA matches it firmly. Not every row has a clone size; where given, it reads once, few, many or a size class.

J: TRBJ2-7; size: NA; V: TRBV6-1; D: NA; DNA: TGTGCCAGCAGTGAAGCGCGCCGGGGAATGACCTACGAGCAGTACTTC; CDR3: CASSEARRGMTYEQYF
J: TRBJ2-7; size: NA; V: TRBV6-5; D: TRBD1; DNA: TGTGCCAGCAGTTTAAGAACGGGACAGTACTACGAGCAGTACTTC; CDR3: CASSLRTGQYYEQYF
J: TRBJ2-7; size: NA; V: TRBV11-3; D: NA; DNA: TGTGCCAGCAGCTTAGTCTGGGACGAGCAGTACTTC; CDR3: CASSLVWDEQYF
J: TRBJ2-7; size: NA; V: TRBV7-2; D: NA; DNA: TGTGCCAGCAGCTTAGACAGGAACTCCTACGAGCAGTACTTC; CDR3: CASSLDRNSYEQYF
J: TRBJ1-6; size: once; V: TRBV27; D: TRBD1; DNA: TGTGCCAGCAGTAGGGACAGGGCGGGGTCCTATAATTCACCCCTCCACTTT; CDR3: CASSRDRAGSYNSPLHF
J: TRBJ2-3; size: NA; V: TRBV20-1; D: NA; DNA: TGCAGTGCTAGTGGGGACCCTATCACAGATACGCAGTATTTT; CDR3: CSASGDPITDTQYF
J: TRBJ2-7; size: NA; V: TRBV7-7; D: NA; DNA: TGTGCCAGCAGCACCAACCGGGGTAGCGAGCAGTACTTC; CDR3: CASSTNRGSEQYF
J: TRBJ2-7; size: NA; V: TRBV11-3; D: NA; DNA: TGTGCCAGCAGCCAACATTGGGACGGGAGCTACGAGCAGTACTTC; CDR3: CASSQHWDGSYEQYF
J: TRBJ1-1; size: once; V: TRBV25-1; D: NA; DNA: TGTGCCAGCAGTGATGGGATTACTGAAGCTTTCTTT; CDR3: CASSDGITEAFF
J: TRBJ1-2; size: NA; V: TRBV5-1; D: NA; DNA: TGCGCCAGCAGCCCTGGGGGACAAGACTATGGCTACACCTTC; CDR3: CASSPGGQDYGYTF
J: TRBJ1-1; size: NA; V: TRBV9; D: TRBD1; DNA: TGTGCCAGCAGCGTCGGGGGACAGGGGATGAGGGCTTTCTTT; CDR3: CASSVGGQGMRAFF
J: TRBJ1-6; size: NA; V: TRBV3-1/TRBV3-2; D: NA; DNA: TGTGCCAGCAGCCAAACCGAGGGTTCACCCCTCCACTTT; CDR3: CASSQTEGSPLHF
J: TRBJ1-4; size: NA; V: TRBV19; D: NA; DNA: TGTGCCAGTAGTCCGGGACGAAAACTGTTTTTT; CDR3: CASSPGRKLFF
J: TRBJ2-1; size: NA; V: TRBV11-2; D: NA; DNA: TGTGCCAGCAGCTTATGGTGGGGTGGTGATGAGCAGTTCTTC; CDR3: CASSLWWGGDEQFF
J: TRBJ2-7; size: NA; V: TRBV2; D: TRBD1; DNA: TGTGCCAGCAGCAAACAGGGGGTCCTCTACGAGCAGTACTTC; CDR3: CASSKQGVLYEQYF
J: TRBJ1-1; size: NA; V: TRBV15; D: NA; DNA: TGTGCCACCAGCAGAGGATTGAGTAGCACTGAAGCTTTCTTT; CDR3: CATSRGLSSTEAFF
J: TRBJ2-2; size: NA; V: TRBV7-2; D: TRBD1; DNA: TGTGCCAGCAGTCCACAGGGGATAATTAACACCGGGGAGCTGTTTTTT; CDR3: CASSPQGIINTGELFF
J: TRBJ2-5; size: NA; V: TRBV4-1; D: TRBD2; DNA: TGCGCCAGCAGCCAAGCTCCAAGCGGGGGGGGACAAGAGACCCAGTACTTC; CDR3: CASSQAPSGGGQETQYF
J: TRBJ1-1; size: NA; V: TRBV28; D: NA; DNA: TGTGCCAGCAGTTTAGGGTTGACGGGGAGGGAGGTTCTCGGCACTGAAGCTTTCTTT; CDR3: CASSLGLTGREVLGTEAFF
J: TRBJ1-6; size: NA; V: TRBV5-1; D: NA; DNA: TGCGCCAGCAGCTTGGTTACGGGCCCCAATTCACCCCTCCACTTT; CDR3: CASSLVTGPNSPLHF
J: TRBJ1-2; size: NA; V: TRBV24-1; D: NA; DNA: TGTGCCACCAGTGATCAGGGGACAAACTATGGCTACACCTTC; CDR3: CATSDQGTNYGYTF
J: TRBJ1-3; size: NA; V: TRBV4-1; D: NA; DNA: TGCGCCAGCAGCCAATGGTCTAACTCTGGAAACACCATATATTTT; CDR3: CASSQWSNSGNTIYF
J: TRBJ2-1; size: NA; V: TRBV11-2; D: NA; DNA: TGTGCCAGCAGCCCCCGAACCACTAGTGGGTATAGGGAGCAGTTCTTC; CDR3: CASSPRTTSGYREQFF
J: TRBJ2-5; size: NA; V: TRBV12-5; D: NA; DNA: TGTGCTAGTGCATACTTTGGTGTCGAGGGGGAGACCCAGTACTTC; CDR3: CASAYFGVEGETQYF
J: TRBJ2-5; size: NA; V: TRBV18; D: NA; DNA: TGTGCCAGCTCACCAGGGTTCCAAGAGACCCAGTACTTC; CDR3: CASSPGFQETQYF
J: TRBJ2-3; size: few; V: TRBV2; D: TRBD1; DNA: TGTGCCAGCTCGGACAGGGCTAAGCCCACAGATACGCAGTATTTT; CDR3: CASSDRAKPTDTQYF
J: TRBJ1-4; size: NA; V: TRBV21-1; D: NA; DNA: TGTGCCAGCCACGTACGGTCGGCAACTAATGAAAAACTGTTTTTT; CDR3: CASHVRSATNEKLFF
J: TRBJ1-3; size: NA; V: TRBV5-1; D: TRBD1; DNA: TGCGCCAGCAGGAAATCCGGGACAGGGGAGAGCACCATATATTTT; CDR3: CASRKSGTGESTIYF
J: TRBJ2-3; size: NA; V: TRBV7-2; D: NA; DNA: TGTGCCAGCAGCTTAATGAGTACAGGATTCACAGATACGCAGTATTTT; CDR3: CASSLMSTGFTDTQYF
J: TRBJ2-2; size: NA; V: TRBV9; D: TRBD2; DNA: TGTGCCAGCAGCGAGTTAGCGGGAGGGGTCGCCGGGGAGCTGTTTTTT; CDR3: CASSELAGGVAGELFF
J: TRBJ1-1; size: NA; V: TRBV30; D: NA; DNA: TGCGCCTGGAGTAAACAGATTACTGAAGCTTTCTTT; CDR3: CAWSKQITEAFF
J: TRBJ2-2; size: NA; V: TRBV5-1; D: TRBD1; DNA: TGCGCCAGCAGCCCAGACAGGGCCGGCGGGGAGCTGTTTTTT; CDR3: CASSPDRAGGELFF
J: TRBJ2-2; size: NA; V: TRBV28; D: NA; DNA: TGTGCCAGCAGTCACTCACAGGGCGCGCGGACCGGGGAGCTGTTTTTT; CDR3: CASSHSQGARTGELFF
J: TRBJ2-2; size: few; V: TRBV11-3; D: NA; DNA: TGTGCCAGCAGATTTCAGGGAAACGGGGAGCTGTTTTTT; CDR3: CASRFQGNGELFF
J: TRBJ1-6; size: NA; V: TRBV2; D: NA; DNA: TGTGCCAGCAGCGGGGTTGTTGGGAGAGATTCACCCCTCCACTTT; CDR3: CASSGVVGRDSPLHF
J: TRBJ2-5; size: NA; V: TRBV7-6; D: NA; DNA: TGTGCCAGCAGCCCACAGGGGGACTATGGGTACCAAGAGACCCAGTACTTC; CDR3: CASSPQGDYGYQETQYF
J: TRBJ2-5; size: once; V: TRBV6-5; D: NA; DNA: TGTGCCAGCAGTTACTCCGCTAGCACCGAGACCCAGTACTTC; CDR3: CASSYSASTETQYF
J: TRBJ1-5; size: NA; V: TRBV19; D: NA; DNA: TGTGCCAGTAGTCCTTCGGTCGTGTATGGCAATCAGCCCCAGCATTTT; CDR3: CASSPSVVYGNQPQHF
J: TRBJ1-1; size: NA; V: TRBV18; D: TRBD1; DNA: TGTGCCAGCTCACAGACAGGGACGAGTTCCGGGAACACTGAAGCTTTCTTT; CDR3: CASSQTGTSSGNTEAFF
J: TRBJ2-1; size: NA; V: TRBV30; D: TRBD2; DNA: TGTGCCTGGGGGCGTCTAGCGGGGGCTCGGAATGAGCAGTTCTTC; CDR3: CAWGRLAGARNEQFF
J: TRBJ1-2; size: NA; V: TRBV30; D: NA; DNA: TGTGCCTGGAGTGTGGCAAGCTATGGCTACACCTTC; CDR3: CAWSVASYGYTF
J: TRBJ2-7; size: NA; V: TRBV6-4; D: NA; DNA: TGTGCCAGCAGTGACCGGGGGGACACCTACGAGCAGTACTTC; CDR3: CASSDRGDTYEQYF
J: TRBJ2-1; size: NA; V: TRBV7-2; D: TRBD2; DNA: TGTGCCAGCAGCTTATTCTCGGTAGCGGGAGGGGGTGAGCAGTTCTTC; CDR3: CASSLFSVAGGGEQFF
J: TRBJ2-1; size: NA; V: TRBV14; D: TRBD1; DNA: TGTGCCAGCAGCCAGGTCCCAGGGGGCTATGTGAATGAGCAGTTCTTC; CDR3: CASSQVPGGYVNEQFF
J: TRBJ2-2; size: NA; V: TRBV19; D: NA; DNA: TGTGCCAGTAGTATCGGTCTTACCGGGGAGCTGTTTTTT; CDR3: CASSIGLTGELFF
J: TRBJ1-6; size: NA; V: TRBV5-5; D: TRBD1; DNA: TGTGCCAGCAGTCTAGGCCCCGGGACAGGGAATTCACCCCTCCACTTT; CDR3: CASSLGPGTGNSPLHF
J: TRBJ2-5; size: NA; V: TRBV20-1; D: NA; DNA: TGCAGTGCTAGTTCTCCACAAGAGACCCAGTACTTC; CDR3: CSASSPQETQYF
J: TRBJ2-5; size: NA; V: TRBV3-1/TRBV3-2; D: TRBD1; DNA: TGTGCCAGCAGATTACAGGGGGAGAGGGCGGAGACCCAGTACTTC; CDR3: CASRLQGERAETQYF
J: TRBJ1-1; size: NA; V: TRBV25-1; D: TRBD1; DNA: TGTGCCAGCAGTGAGTTCGGGACAGGGAGCACTGAAGCTTTCTTT; CDR3: CASSEFGTGSTEAFF
J: TRBJ1-3; size: once; V: TRBV28; D: NA; DNA: TGTGCCAGCAGTTTATCTCTCTCTGGAAACACCATATATTTT; CDR3: CASSLSLSGNTIYF
J: TRBJ2-1; size: NA; V: TRBV7-3; D: NA; DNA: TGTGCCAGCAGCTCCCCCCCCGGAGAGCAGTTCTTC; CDR3: CASSSPPGEQFF
J: TRBJ1-6; size: NA; V: TRBV9; D: NA; DNA: TGTGCCAGCAGCACTGGTGGGCGGTCACCCCTCCACTTT; CDR3: CASSTGGRSPLHF
J: TRBJ2-2; size: NA; V: TRBV6-6; D: TRBD2; DNA: TGTGCCAGCAGTCCCCGAGCCATCGGGACTAGAAAGGCTACCGGGGAGCTGTTTTTT; CDR3: CASSPRAIGTRKATGELFF
J: TRBJ2-3; size: once; V: TRBV7-3; D: NA; DNA: TGTGCCAGCAGTTATACCGGTATTTCGTCAGATACGCAGTATTTT; CDR3: CASSYTGISSDTQYF
J: TRBJ1-2; size: NA; V: TRBV4-1; D: NA; DNA: TGCGCCAGCAGCCAGACTCTGGGGGGCTACACCTTC; CDR3: CASSQTLGGYTF
J: TRBJ2-3; size: NA; V: TRBV9; D: NA; DNA: TGTGCCAGCAGCAAACAAGCGCGGAACACAGATACGCAGTATTTT; CDR3: CASSKQARNTDTQYF
J: TRBJ2-1; size: NA; V: TRBV5-4; D: NA; DNA: TGTGCCAGCAGCGAAGGAAGGACCACGCAGTTCTTC; CDR3: CASSEGRTTQFF
J: TRBJ2-3; size: NA; V: TRBV5-1; D: TRBD1; DNA: TGCGCCAGCGCCGACCCACAGGGGGCGGATACGCAGTATTTT; CDR3: CASADPQGADTQYF
J: TRBJ1-1; size: NA; V: TRBV2; D: NA; DNA: TGTGCCAGCAGTGACGAGAGGTTTACTGAAGCTTTCTTT; CDR3: CASSDERFTEAFF
J: TRBJ2-7; size: few; V: TRBV11-2; D: TRBD1; DNA: TGTGCCAGCAGCGTAGGACAGGTCTACGAGCAGTACTTC; CDR3: CASSVGQVYEQYF